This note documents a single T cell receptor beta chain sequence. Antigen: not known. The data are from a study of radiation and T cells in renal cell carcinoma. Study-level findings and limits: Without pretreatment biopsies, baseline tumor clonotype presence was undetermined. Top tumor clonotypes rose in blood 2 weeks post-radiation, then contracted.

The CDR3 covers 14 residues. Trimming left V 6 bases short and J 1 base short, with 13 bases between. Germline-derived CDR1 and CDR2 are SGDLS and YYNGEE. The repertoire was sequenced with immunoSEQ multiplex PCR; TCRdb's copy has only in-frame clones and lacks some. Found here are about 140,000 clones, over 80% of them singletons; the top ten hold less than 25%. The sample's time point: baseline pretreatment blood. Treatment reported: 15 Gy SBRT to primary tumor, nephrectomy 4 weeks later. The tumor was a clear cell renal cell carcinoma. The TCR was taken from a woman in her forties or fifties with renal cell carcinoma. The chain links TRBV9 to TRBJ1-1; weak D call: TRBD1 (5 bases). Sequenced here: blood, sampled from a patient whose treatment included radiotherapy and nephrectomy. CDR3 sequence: CASTADTRNTEAFF. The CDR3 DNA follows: TGTGCCAGCACCGCGGACACGCGGAACACTGAAGCTTTCTTT.